The clone carrying this T cell receptor (beta chain) has more than one count but fewer than ten. The CDR3 extends over 15 amino acids. Trimming removed 2 bases at V and 3 bases at J, with 13 bases between. Looked up from germline, CDR1 is SGHDT and CDR2 is YYEEEE. The sample belongs to a study of blood T cells in healthy people across ages. At the level of the study: Per two T cells, about one barcoded beta molecule was captured through template switching.

A second PCR, run for about 6 to 11 cycles, used a sample-barcoded 5' primer plus a J-beta primer mix. TCRdb itself ran the 5' RACE reads through MiXCR, one entry per CDR3 protein. The sample carries fewer than 800,000 distinct CDR3 sequences, roughly 20% recorded once. The V call is TRBV5-6, the J call TRBJ2-3, with D perhaps matching TRBD1 (5 bases). This sequence originates from a man aged 65 to 85 in good health. The specimen was blood. CDR3 in DNA: TGTGCCAGCAGCTTAACGGGTAGGGGTACAGATACGCAGTATTTT. It is translated as CASSLTGRGTDTQYF.